This is a list of T cell receptor beta chains from one sample in a study of T cell repertoires in cytomegalovirus infection. The antigens for these receptors are not known. TCRdb reprocessed the reads with MiXCR, giving one entry per CDR3 protein. The sample comprises around 200,000 distinct CDR3 sequences, 35% to 45% of which are singletons, and approximately 59% rests with the top ten. The starting material was CD8+ T cells from cultured PBMCs, obtained from culture after CMV antigen stimulation. Receptor source: a human donor in good health (CMV status not recorded). Some clones in this sample may be carry-over from other donors' samples. The CDR3 runs from the conserved cysteine through the conserved F or W. The D gene is left open where the match is weak. Only some rows state a clone size, as once, few, many or a class for expanded clones.

clone_size,d_call,j_call,v_call,cdr3_aa,cdr3_nt
NA,NA,TRBJ2-7,TRBV15,CATSRDSGTPAYEQYF,TGTGCCACCAGCAGAGATTCCGGGACACCGGCCTACGAGCAGTACTTC
NA,TRBD2,TRBJ2-5,TRBV15,CATSRSAGRKETQYF,TGTGCCACCAGCAGATCAGCGGGACGAAAGGAGACCCAGTACTTC
few,TRBD1,TRBJ2-3,TRBV7-9,CASSSMDRAGDTQYF,TGTGCCAGCAGCTCCATGGACAGGGCCGGAGATACGCAGTATTTT
few,NA,TRBJ2-1,TRBV7-8,CASSLAGGIMHNEQFF,TGTGCCAGCAGCTTAGCGGGAGGAATCATGCACAATGAGCAGTTCTTC
NA,NA,TRBJ2-4,TRBV28,CASSFFPVQAKNIQYF,TGTGCCAGCAGTTTCTTCCCAGTTCAAGCCAAAAACATTCAGTACTTC
NA,NA,TRBJ2-5,TRBV5-4,CASSPENQETQYF,TGTGCCAGCAGCCCCGAAAACCAAGAGACCCAGTACTTC
few,NA,TRBJ2-1,TRBV11-2,CASSLNIYNEQFF,TGTGCCAGCAGCTTAAATATCTACAATGAGCAGTTCTTC
many,NA,TRBJ2-4,TRBV11-1,CASSPWKGIAKNIQYF,TGTGCCAGCAGCCCTTGGAAGGGAATTGCCAAAAACATTCAGTACTTC
many,NA,TRBJ2-7,TRBV5-5,CASSRDSYEQYF,TGTGCCAGCAGTCGAGACAGCTACGAGCAGTACTTC
NA,TRBD1,TRBJ2-7,TRBV20-1,CSARGGGQGYEQYF,TGCAGTGCTAGAGGGGGGGGACAGGGTTACGAGCAGTACTTC
NA,TRBD1,TRBJ1-3,TRBV7-6,CASSPDRGGNTIYF,TGTGCCAGCAGCCCCGACAGGGGAGGAAACACCATATATTTT
NA,NA,TRBJ2-4,TRBV7-9,CASSPRGAGDIQYF,TGTGCCAGCAGCCCACGGGGGGCAGGGGACATTCAGTACTTC
few,NA,TRBJ2-7,TRBV7-2,CASSFISLSSYEQYF,TGTGCCAGCAGCTTTATAAGCCTAAGCTCCTACGAGCAGTACTTC
NA,NA,TRBJ2-3,TRBV3-1,CASSSTGPRTDTQYF,TGTGCCAGCAGCAGCACAGGGCCCCGCACAGATACGCAGTATTTT
few,TRBD2,TRBJ2-3,TRBV10-3,CAISEPSSGSIGPDTQYF,TGTGCCATCAGTGAGCCTTCTAGCGGGAGTATTGGCCCAGATACGCAGTATTTT
NA,NA,TRBJ1-4,TRBV11-2,CASSRIATNEKLFF,TGTGCCAGCAGCCGGATTGCAACTAATGAAAAACTGTTTTTT
NA,NA,TRBJ2-7,TRBV18,CASSPPSLGGSYEQYF,TGTGCCAGCTCACCACCGTCGCTAGGAGGATCCTACGAGCAGTACTTC
NA,NA,TRBJ2-1,TRBV27,CASSWYGSLVEQFF,TGTGCCAGCAGTTGGTATGGTAGCCTGGTTGAGCAGTTCTTC
NA,TRBD2,TRBJ2-1,TRBV19,CASSRSSGVYNEQFF,TGTGCCAGTAGTCGGTCTAGCGGAGTTTACAATGAGCAGTTCTTC
many,NA,TRBJ1-6,TRBV6-5,CASSYIGAGHYSPLHF,TGTGCCAGCAGTTACATCGGGGCAGGACATTATTCACCCCTCCACTTT
NA,TRBD2,TRBJ2-1,TRBV5-1,CASSLDRDYIVSHNEQFF,TGCGCCAGCAGCTTGGACCGGGACTATATTGTCTCCCACAATGAGCAGTTCTTC
NA,NA,TRBJ2-7,TRBV12-3/TRBV12-4,CASSLIGDRYYEQYF,TGTGCCAGCAGTTTGATTGGAGACAGATATTACGAGCAGTACTTC
few,TRBD1,TRBJ2-1,TRBV10-3,CAIKGQGFNEQFF,TGTGCCATCAAGGGACAGGGGTTCAATGAGCAGTTCTTC
NA,NA,TRBJ2-1,TRBV29-1,CSVLDLGRMSSYNEQFF,TGCAGCGTCCTTGACCTAGGACGGATGAGCTCCTACAATGAGCAGTTCTTC
few,NA,TRBJ1-5,TRBV19,CASSTFSVDQPQHF,TGTGCCAGTAGTACTTTCTCCGTGGATCAGCCCCAGCATTTT
few,NA,TRBJ2-7,TRBV7-8,CASSLGDAFIEQYF,TGTGCCAGCAGCTTAGGGGACGCGTTTATCGAGCAGTACTTC
NA,TRBD1,TRBJ2-5,TRBV7-8,CASSPEGQGETQYF,TGTGCCAGCAGCCCTGAAGGACAGGGGGAGACCCAGTACTTC
NA,NA,TRBJ2-4,TRBV15,CATSREGLGIQYF,TGTGCCACCAGCAGAGAAGGTCTGGGCATTCAGTACTTC
few,NA,TRBJ1-2,TRBV27,CASTSGTGYGYTF,TGTGCCAGCACCTCCGGAACAGGGTATGGCTACACCTTC
NA,TRBD1,TRBJ1-5,TRBV27,CASSLSRNRGDQPQHF,TGTGCCAGCAGTTTATCTCGTAACAGGGGGGATCAGCCCCAGCATTTT
few,NA,TRBJ1-5,TRBV28,CASSFLPVSNQPQHF,TGTGCCAGCAGTTTTTTGCCAGTAAGCAATCAGCCCCAGCATTTT
few,TRBD1,TRBJ2-7,TRBV18,CASSPETGYSYEQYF,TGTGCCAGCTCACCAGAGACAGGGTACTCCTACGAGCAGTACTTC
NA,TRBD2,TRBJ2-1,TRBV5-4,CASSSWGTSASEQFF,TGTGCCAGCAGCTCATGGGGGACTAGCGCTAGTGAGCAGTTCTTC
NA,NA,TRBJ2-7,TRBV7-6,CASSSPGDRTSPYEQYF,TGTGCCAGCAGCTCACCGGGGGATCGGACCTCCCCCTACGAGCAGTACTTC
many,NA,TRBJ1-6,TRBV12-3/TRBV12-4,CASSLALGYSPLHF,TGTGCCAGCAGTTTAGCGTTGGGTTATTCACCCCTCCACTTT
once,NA,TRBJ2-1,TRBV20-1,CSASRAGQSYNEQFF,TGCAGTGCTAGTAGAGCGGGTCAATCCTACAATGAGCAGTTCTTC
few,NA,TRBJ1-4,TRBV6-1,CASSEARRRVINEKLFF,TGTGCCAGCAGTGAGGCGCGGCGAAGGGTGATTAATGAAAAACTGTTTTTT
NA,TRBD2,TRBJ2-1,TRBV3-1,CASRGREALYNEQFF,TGTGCCTCCCGAGGGCGGGAGGCGCTTTACAATGAGCAGTTCTTC
few,NA,TRBJ2-7,TRBV28,CASTLRGAAYEQYF,TGTGCCAGCACCCTACGGGGGGCAGCCTACGAGCAGTACTTC
NA,TRBD2,TRBJ2-2,TRBV10-3,CAISDTSGRSTGELFF,TGTGCCATCAGCGATACTAGCGGGAGAAGCACCGGGGAGCTGTTTTTT
once,NA,TRBJ2-5,TRBV19,CASNKDLEEPQYF,TGTGCCAGTAACAAGGACCTGGAAGAGCCCCAGTACTTC
NA,TRBD1,TRBJ2-7,TRBV18,CASSPSGTGVAYEQYF,TGTGCCAGCTCACCCTCTGGGACAGGGGTGGCCTACGAGCAGTACTTC
NA,TRBD1,TRBJ2-7,TRBV27,CASSFVAGGRDEQYF,TGTGCCAGCAGTTTTGTGGCAGGGGGTAGGGACGAGCAGTACTTC
NA,TRBD2,TRBJ2-1,TRBV28,CARSTGLSDPREQFF,TGTGCCAGAAGCACGGGACTATCGGACCCTCGGGAGCAGTTCTTC
many,TRBD1,TRBJ1-1,TRBV7-9,CASSLVRGDRLNTEAFF,TGTGCCAGCAGCTTAGTTCGGGGGGACAGGCTGAACACTGAAGCTTTCTTT
NA,TRBD1,TRBJ2-7,TRBV27,CASRPGTGFSYEQYF,TGTGCCAGCAGACCCGGGACAGGGTTCTCCTACGAGCAGTACTTC
NA,TRBD1,TRBJ1-1,TRBV29-1,CSVLPGQGARNTEAFF,TGCAGCGTTCTACCGGGACAGGGGGCGCGGAACACTGAAGCTTTCTTT
NA,NA,TRBJ1-1,TRBV7-2,CASSLVEGTEAFF,TGTGCCAGCAGCTTAGTCGAGGGGACTGAAGCTTTCTTT
NA,TRBD2,TRBJ2-2,TRBV28,CASSPGTRGTGELFF,TGTGCCAGCAGTCCCGGGACTAGAGGGACCGGGGAGCTGTTTTTT
NA,NA,TRBJ2-2,TRBV27,CASSSPLLDTSDNTGELFF,TGTGCCAGCAGTTCTCCCCTCTTGGACACGTCGGATAACACCGGGGAGCTGTTTTTT
few,NA,TRBJ2-5,TRBV7-8,CASSLALIGQTHQETQYF,TGTGCCAGCAGCTTAGCCCTTATAGGACAGACACACCAAGAGACCCAGTACTTC
NA,TRBD1,TRBJ1-2,TRBV27,CASSSGGAKGGYTF,TGTGCCAGCAGTTCAGGGGGCGCGAAAGGTGGCTACACCTTC
NA,TRBD2,TRBJ2-1,TRBV27,CASSMGLAGGPPFF,TGTGCCAGCAGTATGGGACTAGCGGGGGGGCCACCCTTCTTC
many,NA,TRBJ2-7,TRBV6-6,CASSYSISPVGGDEQYF,TGTGCCAGCAGTTACTCGATTAGCCCCGTAGGGGGGGACGAGCAGTACTTC
few,NA,TRBJ2-1,TRBV7-3,CASSASGTSLNEQFF,TGTGCCAGCAGCGCCTCCGGGACGTCCCTCAATGAGCAGTTCTTC
few,TRBD1,TRBJ1-5,TRBV7-4,CASSLVGGSNQPQHF,TGTGCCAGCAGCTTAGTAGGGGGCTCAAATCAGCCCCAGCATTTT
NA,NA,TRBJ2-1,TRBV27,CASSLSRVTVVDEQFF,TGTGCCAGCAGTTTATCGAGGGTGACGGTCGTGGATGAGCAGTTCTTC
NA,TRBD1,TRBJ2-2,TRBV27,CASRTGWTGELFF,TGTGCCAGCCGGACAGGATGGACCGGGGAGCTGTTTTTT
NA,TRBD2,TRBJ2-2,TRBV10-3,CATLTSTDTGELFF,TGTGCCACCTTGACTAGCACAGACACCGGGGAGCTGTTTTTT
NA,NA,TRBJ2-1,TRBV9,CASSVGGGNEQFF,TGTGCCAGCAGCGTAGGTGGGGGGAATGAGCAGTTCTTC